This TCR beta chain stems from a study of blood T cell repertoires in COVID-19. Germline-derived CDR1 and CDR2 are SGDLS and YYNGEE. V gave up 0 bases and J gave up 7 bases; unmatched junction bases: 6. The CDR3 totals 14 residues. TCRdb's copy holds only in-frame clones and misses some; the assay was immunoSEQ multiplex PCR. Of about 140,000 clones listed, 86% are singletons. The sample taken for sequencing was peripheral blood. The gene calls are TRBV9 and TRBJ1-2, with TRBD1 identical over 7 bases. This TCR was sampled from a woman aged 60 to 75 with acute or convalescent COVID-19. The CDR3 loop is CASSVAQGVRGYTF. CDR3 nucleotides: TGTGCCAGCAGCGTAGCCCAGGGGGTCCGTGGCTACACCTTC.